This T cell receptor (beta chain) was sequenced in a study of blood T cell repertoires in COVID-19. Study at large: Collection of acute and convalescent COVID-19 samples took place in the United States, Italy and Spain.

Of note for this clone: Germline is not matched at one junction end, which may reflect a read error.

All recovered Cohort 3 donors got two negative PCRs, got clearance, or saw symptom resolution. Sequencing used immunoSEQ multiplex PCR; TCRdb keeps in-frame clones, though not all of them. Of hundreds of thousands of clones listed, roughly 90% are singletons. Germline-derived CDR1 and CDR2 are MGHDK and SYGVNS. The CDR3 totals 11 residues. The TCR was taken from a man aged 40-49 years who had recovered from COVID-19. Sequencing input: PBMCs or T cells enriched from blood (not recorded which). The chain uses TRBV25-1 and TRBJ2-5, with D perhaps matching TRBD1 (6 bases). CDR3 nucleotides: TGTGCCAGCAGTGACCTGGGGACAAGGGACTTC. Translated: CASSDLGTRDF.